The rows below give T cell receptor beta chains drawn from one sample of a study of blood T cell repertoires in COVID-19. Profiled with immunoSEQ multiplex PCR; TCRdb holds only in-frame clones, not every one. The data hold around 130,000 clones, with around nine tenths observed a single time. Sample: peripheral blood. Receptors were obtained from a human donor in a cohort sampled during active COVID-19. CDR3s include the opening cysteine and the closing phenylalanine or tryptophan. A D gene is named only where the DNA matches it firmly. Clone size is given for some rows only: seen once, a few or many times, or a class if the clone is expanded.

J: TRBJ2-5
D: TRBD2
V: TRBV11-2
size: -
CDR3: CASSSLAGGRWETQYF
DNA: TGTGCCAGCAGCTCCCTAGCGGGGGGGCGTTGGGAGACCCAGTACTTC

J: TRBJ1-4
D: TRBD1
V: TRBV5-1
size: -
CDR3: CASSLDTGGATNEKLFF
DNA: TGCGCCAGCAGCTTGGACACAGGGGGCGCAACTAATGAAAAACTGTTTTTT

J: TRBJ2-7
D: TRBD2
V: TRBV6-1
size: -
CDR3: CASTELAGAYEQYF
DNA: TGTGCCAGCACTGAACTAGCGGGGGCCTACGAGCAGTACTTC

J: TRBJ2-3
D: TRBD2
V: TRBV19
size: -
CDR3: CAIQTSASTDTQYF
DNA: TGTGCCATCCAGACTAGCGCGAGCACAGATACGCAGTATTTT

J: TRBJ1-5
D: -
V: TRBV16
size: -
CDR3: CASSLTSGNQPQHF
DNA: TGTGCCAGCAGCCTCACGAGCGGTAATCAGCCCCAGCATTTT

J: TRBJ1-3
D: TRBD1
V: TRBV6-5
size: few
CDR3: CASRGTVSGNTIYF
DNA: TGTGCCAGCAGAGGGACAGTCTCTGGAAACACCATATATTTT

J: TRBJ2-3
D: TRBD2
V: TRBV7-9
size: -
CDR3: CASGPWGSGSADTQYF
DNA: TGTGCCAGCGGACCGTGGGGTAGCGGGAGTGCAGATACGCAGTATTTT

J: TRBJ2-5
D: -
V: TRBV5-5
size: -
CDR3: CASSSTAGFQETQYF
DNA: TGTGCCAGCAGTTCTACCGCAGGCTTCCAAGAGACCCAGTACTTC

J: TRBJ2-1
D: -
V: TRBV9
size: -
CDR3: CASSTDSDEQFF
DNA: TGTGCCAGCAGCACCGACAGCGATGAGCAGTTCTTC

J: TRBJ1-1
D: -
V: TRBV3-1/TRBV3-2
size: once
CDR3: CASTTGHLNTEAFF
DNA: TGTGCCAGCACCACGGGACACTTGAACACTGAAGCTTTCTTT

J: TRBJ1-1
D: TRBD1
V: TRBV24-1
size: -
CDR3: CATSDLPRGTHTEAFF
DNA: TGTGCCACCAGTGATCTCCCCAGGGGGACTCACACTGAAGCTTTCTTT

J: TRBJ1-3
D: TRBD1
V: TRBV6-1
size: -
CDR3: CASSAQDRLSGNTIYF
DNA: TGTGCCAGCAGTGCTCAGGACAGGCTCTCTGGAAACACCATATATTTT

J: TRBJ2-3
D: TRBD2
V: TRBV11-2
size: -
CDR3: CASSPWTSGTDTQYF
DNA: TGTGCCAGCAGCCCATGGACTAGCGGGACAGATACGCAGTATTTT

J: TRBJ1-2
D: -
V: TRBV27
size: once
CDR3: CASSLSRTEYGYTF
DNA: TGTGCCAGCAGTTTATCCCGGACAGAATATGGCTACACCTTC

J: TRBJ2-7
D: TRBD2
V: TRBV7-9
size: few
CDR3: CASSFSGGSSYEQYF
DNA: TGTGCCAGCAGCTTTAGCGGGGGTAGCTCCTACGAGCAGTACTTC

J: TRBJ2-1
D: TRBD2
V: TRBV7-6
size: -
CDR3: CASSLGAGGGNNEQFF
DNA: TGTGCCAGCAGCTTAGGCGCGGGGGGGGGAAACAATGAGCAGTTCTTC

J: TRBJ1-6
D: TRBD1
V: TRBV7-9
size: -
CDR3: CASSPRRTGGTSPLHF
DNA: TGTGCCAGCAGCCCGCGGCGGACAGGGGGCACTTCACCCCTCCACTTT

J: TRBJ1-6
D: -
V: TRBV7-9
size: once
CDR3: CASSLATGPLHF
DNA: TGTGCCAGCAGCTTAGCGACCGGGCCCCTCCACTTT

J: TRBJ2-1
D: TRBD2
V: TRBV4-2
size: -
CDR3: CASSQAIGTSGSQWYNEQFF
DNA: TGTGCCAGCAGCCAAGCCATTGGGACTAGCGGGAGTCAATGGTACAATGAGCAGTTCTTC

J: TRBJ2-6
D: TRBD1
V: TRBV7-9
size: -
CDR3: CASSPDQGQFSGANVLTF
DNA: TGTGCCAGCAGCCCTGATCAGGGACAGTTCTCTGGGGCCAACGTCCTGACTTTC

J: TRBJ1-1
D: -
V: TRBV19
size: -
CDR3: CASNNRVVNTEAFF
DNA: TGTGCCAGTAATAACAGGGTTGTGAACACTGAAGCTTTCTTT

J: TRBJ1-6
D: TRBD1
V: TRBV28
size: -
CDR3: CASSSTGQGRNSPLHF
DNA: TGTGCCAGCAGTAGCACCGGACAGGGGAGAAATTCACCCCTCCACTTT

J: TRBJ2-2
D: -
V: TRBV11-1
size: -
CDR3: CASSGLLAGELFF
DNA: TGTGCCAGCAGCGGACTTCTAGCCGGGGAGCTGTTTTTT

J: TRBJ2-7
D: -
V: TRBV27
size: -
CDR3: CASSLGASYEQYF
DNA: TGTGCCAGCAGTTTAGGGGCGTCCTACGAGCAGTACTTC

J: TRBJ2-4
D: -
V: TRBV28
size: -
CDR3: CASSIQSAIQYF
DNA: TGTGCCAGCAGCATACAATCCGCCATTCAGTACTTC

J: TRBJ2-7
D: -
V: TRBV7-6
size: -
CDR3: CASSQGGKDEQYF
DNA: TGTGCCAGCAGCCAGGGCGGAAAGGACGAGCAGTACTTC